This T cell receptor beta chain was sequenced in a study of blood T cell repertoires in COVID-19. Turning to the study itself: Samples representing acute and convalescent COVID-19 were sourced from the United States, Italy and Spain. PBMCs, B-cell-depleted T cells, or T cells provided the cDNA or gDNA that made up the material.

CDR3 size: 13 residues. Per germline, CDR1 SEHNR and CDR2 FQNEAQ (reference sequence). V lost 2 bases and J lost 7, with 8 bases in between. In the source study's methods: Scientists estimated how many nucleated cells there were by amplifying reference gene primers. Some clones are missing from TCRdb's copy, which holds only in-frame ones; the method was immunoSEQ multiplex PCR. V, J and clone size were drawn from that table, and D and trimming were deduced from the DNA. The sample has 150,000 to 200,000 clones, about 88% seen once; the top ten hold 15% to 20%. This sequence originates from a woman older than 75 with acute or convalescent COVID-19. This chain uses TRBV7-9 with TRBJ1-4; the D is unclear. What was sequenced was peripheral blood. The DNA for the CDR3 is TGTGCCAGCAGCTTAAAGGGAGGTGAAAAACTGTTTTTT. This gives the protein CASSLKGGEKLFF.